The 20 T cell receptor beta chains below were found in one sample sequenced in a study of PD-L1 blockade in urothelial cancer. Sequenced by immunoSEQ multiplex PCR; TCRdb stores in-frame clones only, minus some. Of about 37,000 clones in the sample, 82% are singletons; the top ten hold 18%. The specimen was PBMCs, collected around atezolizumab (anti-PD-L1) treatment. Receptors originate from a man in his sixties with urothelial cancer.

The gene calls are TRBV11-1 and TRBJ1-1, with no clear D. This CDR3 comprises 14 residues. The V gene lost 1 base and the J gene lost 1 base, with 7 bases spanning the gap. Germline V gene data show CDR1 as SGHAT and CDR2 as FQDESV (reference sequence). CDR3 sequence: CASSLDSENTEAFF. The CDR3 nucleotides read TGTGCCAGCAGCTTAGATAGCGAGAACACTGAAGCTTTCTTT.

This rearrangement joins TRBV28 to TRBJ1-4, with D uncertain. The CDR3 is 13 residues long. V lost 5 bases to trimming and J lost 7 bases, with 11 bases between them. Per germline, CDR1 MDHEN and CDR2 SYDVKM. CDR3 sequence: CASSHPSGEKLFF. The CDR3 nucleotides are TGTGCCAGCAGTCACCCGTCAGGTGAAAAACTGTTTTTT.

J is TRBJ2-1 and V is TRBV5-1; TRBD2 aligns across 10 bases. This CDR3 spans 16 amino acids. The junction had 7 bases not matched to a gene; V was cut back by 0 bases and J by 7 bases. CDR1 SGHRS and CDR2 YFSETQ come from the germline V gene. CDR3 in amino acids: CASSLVLAGGENEQFF. CDR3 DNA sequence: TGCGCCAGCAGCTTGGTATTAGCGGGGGGAGAGAATGAGCAGTTCTTC.

CDR3 sequence: CASSTGADTEQYF. The DNA of the CDR3 is TGTGCCAGCAGCACAGGGGCCGACACAGAGCAGTACTTC. V gene TRBV9 combines with J gene TRBJ2-7, with 7 bases identical to TRBD1. From germline, CDR1 is SGDLS and CDR2 YYNGEE. V shed 4 bases and J 7 bases; nucleotides not matched to a gene: 8. The CDR3 extends over 13 amino acids.

This clone has more than one count but fewer than ten. The chain couples TRBV19 to TRBJ1-5; no clear D gene. The V gene lost 3 bases and the J gene lost 2 bases, with 11 bases spanning the gap. CDR3 length: 15 amino acids. Germline assignment: CDR1 LNHDA and CDR2 SQIVND (reference sequence). The CDR3 here is CASSMRFFGNQPQHF. The CDR3, as DNA: TGTGCCAGTAGTATGCGGTTTTTTGGCAATCAGCCCCAGCATTTT.

The chain has TRBV9 and TRBJ1-2, with D hard to call. Trimming took off 4 bases at V and 5 bases at J, with 12 bases between the two ends. Germline V gives CDR1 SGDLS, CDR2 YYNGEE. The CDR3 is 13 residues long. CDR3 bases: TGTGCCAGCAGCTTTGATGGGCGATATGGCTACACCTTC. Translation: CASSFDGRYGYTF.

The V call is TRBV27, the J call TRBJ2-2; D ambiguous. Germline-derived CDR1 and CDR2 are MNHEY and SMNVEV (reference sequence). Trimming shortened V by 8 bases and J by 0 bases, and 7 bases separated the two germline ends. CDR3 length equals 13 residues. CDR3 DNA: TGTGCCAGCGGCAGATCGAACACCGGGGAGCTGTTTTTT. Protein product: CASGRSNTGELFF.

Here the CDR3 reads CASSLESSISYGYTF. The CDR3 region has the DNA TGTGCCAGCAGCTTAGAATCGAGCATAAGCTATGGCTACACCTTC. This chain joins TRBV7-2 and TRBJ1-2, with D hard to call. The germline V gene has CDR1 SGHTA and CDR2 FQGNSA. CDR3 length equals 15 residues. Between the trimmed V and J ends, which lost 1 base and 4 bases, there was a span of 13 bases.

The V and J genes are TRBV5-1 and TRBJ1-5, with D hard to call. Trimming cost V 5 bases and J 2 bases, with 11 bases left between them. This CDR3 is 14 amino acids long. The germline V gene encodes CDR1 SGHRS and CDR2 YFSETQ. The CDR3 sequence is CASSRNRRNQPQHF. CDR3 in DNA: TGCGCCAGCAGTCGTAACAGACGCAATCAGCCCCAGCATTTT.

The genes are TRBV4-1 and TRBJ2-2, with unresolved D. CDR3 length equals 14 residues. CDR1 and CDR2 from the germline V gene are MGHRA and YSYEKL. V lost 1 base and J lost 4, with 7 bases in between. For the CDR3, the DNA is TGCGCCAGCAGCCAAGTACGAGGCACCGGGGAGCTGTTTTTT. It translates to CASSQVRGTGELFF.

The chain uses TRBV6-5 and TRBJ1-1; TRBD1 might be the D (6 bases). The CDR3 extends over 16 amino acids. Trimming cost V 2 bases and J 0 bases, with 13 bases left between them. Per the germline V gene, CDR1 is MNHEY and CDR2 is SVGAGI. The CDR3 DNA follows: TGTGCCAGCAGTTACCTTGGGTCAGGGGTGAACACTGAAGCTTTCTTT. It yields the protein CASSYLGSGVNTEAFF.

V and J are TRBV27 and TRBJ1-2; a possible D gene is TRBD1 (5 bases). V was pared by 5 bases and J by 8 bases, with 15 bases between. The germline gives CDR1 MNHEY, CDR2 SMNVEV (reference sequence). The CDR3 covers 13 residues. CDR3: CASSAAGMEGYTF. The CDR3 bases are TGTGCCAGCAGTGCGGCAGGGATGGAGGGCTACACCTTC.

The gene calls are TRBV5-1 and TRBJ1-4, with 10 bases identical to TRBD1. CDR3 length: 14 amino acids. Germline-derived CDR1 and CDR2 are SGHRS and YFSETQ. Losses at the gene ends were 3 bases for V and 8 bases for J; bases not matched to a gene: 4. CDR3 DNA sequence: TGCGCCAGCAGCTCCGGGACAGGGGCCGAAAAACTGTTTTTT. It specifies CASSSGTGAEKLFF.

This clone was seen a few times. The chain couples TRBV7-2 to TRBJ2-6; possibly TRBD1 for D (6 bases). The germline V gene encodes CDR1 SGHTA and CDR2 FQGNSA. V was shortened by 1 base and J by 2 bases, with 6 bases between the two germline ends. The CDR3 spans 15 residues. The CDR3 reads CASSLGGPGANVLTF. The CDR3 DNA reads TGTGCCAGCAGCTTAGGGGGGCCTGGGGCCAACGTCCTGACTTTC.

The chain uses TRBV6-4 and TRBJ2-1; 8 bases align to TRBD2. Germline V lookup: CDR1 MRHNA, CDR2 SNTAGT. This CDR3 is built from 16 residues. Unmatched junction bases numbered 6, after V lost 5 bases and J lost 0 bases. The CDR3 region is CASSNLAGSSYNEQFF. As DNA, the CDR3 is TGTGCCAGCAGTAACTTAGCGGGGAGCTCCTACAATGAGCAGTTCTTC.

This sequence joins TRBV7-9 and TRBJ1-4, with a tentative D call TRBD1 (6 bases). The CDR3 consists of 14 residues. CDR1 is SEHNR, CDR2 FQNEAQ, per germline (reference sequence). Trimming shortened V by 1 base and J by 5 bases, and 8 bases separated the two germline ends. The CDR3 sequence is CASSLGTENEKLFF. As DNA, the CDR3 is TGTGCCAGCAGCTTAGGGACAGAAAATGAAAAACTGTTTTTT.

This CDR3 is CASSKWGDNSPLHF. CDR3 sequence (DNA): TGTGCCAGTAGTAAATGGGGGGACAATTCACCCCTCCACTTT. This chain links TRBV19 with TRBJ1-6, with D tentatively TRBD1 (5 bases). Germline V CDR1 and CDR2: LNHDA, SQIVND (reference sequence). Trimming took 4 bases from V and 7 from J, leaving 11 bases between them. This CDR3 is built from 14 residues.

The rearrangement uses TRBV5-4 and TRBJ1-4; D perhaps matches TRBD1 (6 bases). Trimming removed 4 bases at V and 2 bases at J, with 15 bases between. The CDR3 sequence is 16 residues long. Germline-derived CDR1 and CDR2 are SGHNT and YYREEE (reference sequence). The CDR3 coding sequence is TGTGCCAGCAGCGTTAGGCGGGGGCGCACTAATGAAAAACTGTTTTTT. Its translation: CASSVRRGRTNEKLFF.

The V gene is TRBV5-5, the J gene TRBJ1-1; D is undetermined. In germline, CDR1 is SGHKS, CDR2 YYEKEE (reference sequence). The V end lost 1 base, the J end lost 3 bases, and 7 bases lay between the germline ends. This CDR3 has 13 amino acids. CDR3: CASSLLRDTEAFF. The CDR3, as DNA: TGTGCCAGCAGCTTGTTGAGGGACACTGAAGCTTTCTTT.

The genes are TRBV27 and TRBJ2-3, with TRBD2 identical over 8 bases. The CDR3 has 18 amino acids. Losses at the gene ends were 5 bases for V and 4 bases for J; bases not matched to a gene: 17. Per the germline V gene, CDR1 is MNHEY and CDR2 is SMNVEV (reference sequence). The DNA for the CDR3 is TGTGCCAGCAGTATCTCCCTTGTTAGCGGGGTAAAGGCAGATACGCAGTATTTT. Protein sequence: CASSISLVSGVKADTQYF.